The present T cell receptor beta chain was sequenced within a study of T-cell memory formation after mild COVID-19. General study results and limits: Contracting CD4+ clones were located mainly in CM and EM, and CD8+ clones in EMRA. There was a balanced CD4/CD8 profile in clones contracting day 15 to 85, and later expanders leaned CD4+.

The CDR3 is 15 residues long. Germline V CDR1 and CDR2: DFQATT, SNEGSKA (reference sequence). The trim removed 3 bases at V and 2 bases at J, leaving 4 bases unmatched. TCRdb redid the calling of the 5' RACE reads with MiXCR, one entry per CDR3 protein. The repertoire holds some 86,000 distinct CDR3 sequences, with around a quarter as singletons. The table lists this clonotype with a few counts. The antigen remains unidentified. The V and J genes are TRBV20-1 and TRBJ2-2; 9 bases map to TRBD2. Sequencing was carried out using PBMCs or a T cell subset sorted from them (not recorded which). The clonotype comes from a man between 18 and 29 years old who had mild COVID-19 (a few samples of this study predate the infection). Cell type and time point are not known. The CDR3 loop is CSARPRGGNTGELFF. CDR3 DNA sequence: TGCAGTGCTAGGCCGCGGGGGGGTAACACCGGGGAGCTGTTTTTT.